Each of the 31 T cell receptor beta chains below was sequenced from the same sample in a study of CXCR3-negative and CXCR3-positive naive CD8 T cells. Points from the study as a whole: A higher hydrophobicity marked the TRB CDR3s of CXCR3-positive naive cells versus CXCR3-negative naive cells.

The libraries of TRB cDNA were prepared using 5' RACE with UMI labels. TCRdb re-called the 5' RACE reads and catalogs CDR3 proteins one per entry, DNA excluded. Recorded for this sample: around 63,000 distinct CDR3 sequences. The antigens these receptors bind are not known. Sample: naive CXCR3+ CD8+ T cells from blood. Specified subset: CD45RO-CCR7+CD27+CD95- naive CD8+ T cells expressing CXCR3 (TNR3+). Receptors were obtained from a human donor in good health. Some clones in this sample may be carry-over from other donors' samples.

The gene calls are TRBV29-1 and TRBJ1-1. The CDR3 sequence is 14 residues long. Per the germline V gene, CDR1 is SQVTM and CDR2 is ANQGSEA. CDR3 residues: CSVDSTEFNTEAFF.

The chain carries TRBV6-6 and TRBJ2-5; lacking DNA, the TRBD1 call made by TCRdb goes unchecked. Germline V gene data show CDR1 as MNHNY and CDR2 as SVGAGI (reference sequence). The CDR3 extends over 18 amino acids. CDR3 sequence: CASSYSIWGEERQETQYF.

CDR3 protein: CSVDQGVDTQYF. This chain connects TRBV29-1 to TRBJ2-3. The CDR3 spans 12 residues. CDR1 is SQVTM and CDR2 is ANQGSEA in the germline V gene.

The chain couples TRBV7-2 to TRBJ2-1; TCRdb selects TRBD1, and the lack of DNA leaves this call unchecked. Germline-derived CDR1 and CDR2 are SGHTA and FQGNSA. The length of the CDR3 is 14 residues. The CDR3 here is CASSADIGAAEQFF.

The V call is TRBV28, the J call TRBJ1-1. CDR3 length equals 11 residues. Germline V gene sequence: CDR1 MDHEN, CDR2 SYDVKM. This chain's CDR3 is CASSLGRGAFF.

The rearrangement joins TRBV15 to TRBJ2-2. This CDR3 has 13 amino acids. From germline, CDR1 is LNHNV and CDR2 YYDKDF (reference sequence). CDR3 loop: CALADLNTGELFF.

The chain couples TRBV3-1 to TRBJ2-5; TCRdb proposes TRBD1, but this gene call is untestable without DNA. This CDR3 region has 16 residues. Germline assignment: CDR1 LGHDT and CDR2 YNNKEL (reference sequence). The CDR3 sequence: CASSQDFSGAKATQYF.

V usage is TRBV6-2 or TRBV6-3 and J usage is TRBJ2-1; checking the TCRdb D call of TRBD2 is not possible without DNA. CDR1 and CDR2 from the germline V gene are MNHEY and SVGEGT. There are 16 residues in the CDR3. The CDR3 loop reads CASSYGTSRPYNEQFF.

V usage is TRBV20-1 and J usage is TRBJ2-2; TCRdb returns TRBD2, unconfirmable since there is no DNA. The CDR3 totals 14 residues. Germline V lookup: CDR1 DFQATT, CDR2 SNEGSKA (reference sequence). The CDR3 is CSARAGLAGAELFF.

J is TRBJ2-3 and V is TRBV29-1. Germline V gene data show CDR1 as SQVTM and CDR2 as ANQGSEA. The CDR3 runs 14 residues. Here the CDR3 reads CSVGGLFSTDTQYF.

CDR3: CASSFSRGTSGSDEQFF. The chain links TRBV7-2 to TRBJ2-1; the D call from TCRdb, TRBD2, cannot be confirmed without DNA. CDR1 and CDR2 from the germline V gene are SGHTA and FQGNSA. The CDR3 spans 17 residues.

The V call is TRBV4-2, the J call TRBJ2-2; TCRdb indicates TRBD1, and absent DNA this call remains unverified. Looked up from germline, CDR1 is LGHNA and CDR2 is YNFKEQ. The CDR3 spans 16 residues. This CDR3 reads CASSPIPPGVPGELFF.

This rearrangement joins TRBV7-2 to TRBJ2-2; TCRdb's assignment of TRBD2 cannot be checked, as there is no DNA. This CDR3 has 15 amino acids. Germline V gives CDR1 SGHTA, CDR2 FQGNSA. CDR3: CASSLDGGWTGELFF.

The chain is built from TRBV7-9 and TRBJ1-1; TCRdb calls TRBD1, which cannot be checked without DNA. Germline CDR1 reads SEHNR; CDR2 reads FQNEAQ (reference sequence). CDR3 size: 14 residues. This CDR3 is CASSFPRWGTEAFF. The complete variable domain, with remaining parts taken from reference TRBV7-9 and TRBJ1-1, reads DTGVSQNPRHKITKRGQNVTFRCDPISEHNRLYWYRQTLGQGPEFLTYFQNEAQLEKSRLLSDRFSAERPKGSFSTLEIQRTEQGDSAMYLCASSFPRWGTEAFFGQGTRLTVV.

The V and J genes are TRBV20-1 and TRBJ1-5. Germline loops: CDR1 DFQATT, CDR2 SNEGSKA (reference sequence). The CDR3 spans 14 residues. CDR3 sequence reads: CSASWQVENQPQHF.

The chain joins TRBV5-1 to TRBJ1-1; TCRdb's D call, TRBD1, is unchecked because there is no DNA. The V gene's germline CDR1 is SGHRS and CDR2 YFSETQ. The CDR3 is 14 residues long. CDR3 sequence reads: CASSAWGPNTEAFF.

This clonotype counts as medium-sized by frequency. V gene TRBV19 combines with J gene TRBJ2-1; the D call of TRBD2 rests on TCRdb alone, since no DNA is present to check it. There are 14 residues in the CDR3. Germline V lookup: CDR1 LNHDA, CDR2 SQIVND (reference sequence). The CDR3: CASSMGGRYNEQFF. Using reference TRBV19 and TRBJ2-1 for the parts outside the CDR3, the full variable domain is DGGITQSPKYLFRKEGQNVTLSCEQNLNHDAMYWYRQDPGQGLRLIYYSQIVNDFQKGDIAEGYSVSREKKESFPLTVTSAQKNPTAFYLCASSMGGRYNEQFFGPGTRLTVL.

The V and J genes are TRBV20-1 and TRBJ2-5; TCRdb reports TRBD2, a call that lacks DNA to check it against. The CDR3 has 16 residues. Germline V gene data show CDR1 as DFQATT and CDR2 as SNEGSKA (reference sequence). CDR3 amino acids: CSAPREAGGAGETQYF.

The chain is built from TRBV7-2 and TRBJ2-3; there is no DNA to check the TCRdb D call of TRBD2. Per germline, CDR1 SGHTA and CDR2 FQGNSA. The CDR3 spans 19 residues. CDR3 region: CASSLGVAGMFRLTDTQYF.

This chain connects TRBV6-4 to TRBJ2-3; the TRBD2 assignment by TCRdb is unverifiable without DNA. Germline V gene lookup returns CDR1 MRHNA and CDR2 SNTAGT. The CDR3 extends over 15 amino acids. The CDR3 spells CASSVEASGIDTQYF.

This chain joins TRBV29-1 and TRBJ1-2; TCRdb indicates TRBD1, and absent DNA this call remains unverified. The CDR3 sequence is 12 residues long. Germline values: CDR1 SQVTM, CDR2 ANQGSEA. The CDR3 sequence: CSGVGGDVGYTF.

This chain uses TRBV28 with TRBJ2-5; TCRdb gives TRBD2 as the D gene, but with no DNA this cannot be confirmed. This CDR3 region has 14 residues. Germline V CDR1 and CDR2: MDHEN, SYDVKM. The CDR3 here is CATGWEERLETQYF.

This sequence joins TRBV7-2 and TRBJ2-1; the D call of TRBD1 rests on TCRdb alone, since no DNA is present to check it. Per the germline V gene, CDR1 is SGHTA and CDR2 is FQGNSA. The CDR3 contains 14 residues. This CDR3 is CASSLAGGPDEQFF.

The rearrangement joins TRBV12-3 or TRBV12-4 to TRBJ2-1; the D gene TCRdb calls, TRBD2, cannot be checked with no DNA. The CDR3 extends over 15 amino acids. The CDR3 protein is CASSLDGTIYNEQFF.

The chain recombines TRBV29-1 with TRBJ2-7; TCRdb proposes TRBD1, but this gene call is untestable without DNA. This CDR3 is built from 15 residues. Per germline, CDR1 SQVTM and CDR2 ANQGSEA. CDR3 amino acids: CSVEDGRDGHYEQYF.

The chain joins TRBV28 to TRBJ2-5. The CDR3 has 13 residues. Germline V gene data show CDR1 as MDHEN and CDR2 as SYDVKM. The CDR3 protein is CASSLGQRETQYF.

The rearrangement uses TRBV7-9 and TRBJ2-6; checking the TCRdb D call of TRBD1 is not possible without DNA. The CDR3 has 18 residues. Germline loops: CDR1 SEHNR, CDR2 FQNEAQ (reference sequence). CDR3 in amino acids: CANPPTGTGVYGANVLTF.

This chain joins TRBV27 and TRBJ2-1; no DNA is available, so the TRBD1 call from TCRdb remains unchecked. CDR1 MNHEY and CDR2 SMNVEV come from the germline V gene (reference sequence). The CDR3 loop spans 12 amino acids. CDR3 residues: CASQDRANEQFF.

J is TRBJ2-7 and V is TRBV29-1; there is no DNA to check the TCRdb D call of TRBD1. This CDR3 has 12 residues. Germline V gene sequence: CDR1 SQVTM, CDR2 ANQGSEA. CDR3 amino acids: CSAGNRDSEQYF.

The J gene is TRBJ2-1, the V gene TRBV6-2 or TRBV6-3. In germline, CDR1 is MNHEY, CDR2 SVGEGT. The CDR3 is 15 amino acids. This CDR3 is CASSYSGGTYNEQFF.

This rearrangement joins TRBV12-3 or TRBV12-4 to TRBJ1-2. The length of the CDR3 is 13 residues. The CDR3 loop is CASSSGVRDGYTF.